The 29 T cell receptor beta chains given below trace back to one sample, sequenced in a study of blood T cell repertoires in COVID-19. The repertoire was sequenced with immunoSEQ multiplex PCR; TCRdb's copy has only in-frame clones and lacks some. This sample yields about 99,000 clones, of which 85% to 90% are seen a single time; 4% to 6% belongs to the top ten. The sequencing input was peripheral blood. The receptors here all came from a human donor in a cohort sampled during active COVID-19.

The chain joins TRBV11-2 to TRBJ2-1; TRBD2 matches 13 bases. Trimming removed 1 base from V and 4 bases from J; junction bases left unmatched: 4. Per germline, CDR1 SGHAT and CDR2 FQNNGV. The CDR3 totals 17 residues. CDR3: CASSLGRGLAGYNEQFF. The CDR3 coding sequence is TGTGCCAGCAGCTTAGGGCGGGGACTAGCGGGGTACAATGAGCAGTTCTTC.

The V and J genes are TRBV5-6 and TRBJ1-1, with TRBD1 identical over 7 bases. The CDR3 runs to 14 residues. Trimming at V came to 4 bases and at J to 0 bases, leaving 3 bases not matched to a gene. Germline CDR1 SGHDT, CDR2 YYEEEE. CDR3: CASSMGQMNTEAFF. The CDR3 nucleotides are TGTGCCAGCAGCATGGGACAGATGAACACTGAAGCTTTCTTT.

Here the CDR3 DNA reads TGTGCCAGCGCGACGGGGAGGGGTGCCTACGAGCAGTACTTC. This codes for CASATGRGAYEQYF. This chain uses TRBV28 with TRBJ2-7; the match to TRBD2 covers 7 bases. V lost 8 bases and J lost 2; bases outside the gene matches: 9. The germline gives CDR1 MDHEN, CDR2 SYDVKM. The CDR3 extends over 14 amino acids.

In nucleotides, the CDR3 is TGTGCCAGCAGTCGGGGAGATACGCAGTATTTT. Its translation is CASSRGDTQYF. The chain carries TRBV27 and TRBJ2-3; D may be TRBD2 (5 bases). V lost 5 bases and J 5 bases, leaving 5 bases between the germline ends. The V gene's germline CDR1 is MNHEY and CDR2 SMNVEV (reference sequence). The CDR3 sequence is 11 residues long.

V usage is TRBV10-3 and J usage is TRBJ1-1; tentatively, D is TRBD1 (6 bases). The CDR3 spans 13 residues. The ends were cut back, 8 bases at V and 4 bases at J, with 14 bases in the middle. Germline V gene lookup returns CDR1 ENHRY and CDR2 SYGVKD. CDR3 coding DNA: TGTGCCATCGGGGGGGGCGAAGTCACTGAAGCTTTCTTT. This codes for CAIGGGEVTEAFF.

The chain employs TRBV6-5 and TRBJ1-6; 8 bases align to TRBD1. The junction had 9 bases not matched to a gene; V was cut back by 6 bases and J by 14 bases. In germline, CDR1 is MNHEY, CDR2 SVGAGI. This CDR3 has 13 residues. Here the CDR3 DNA reads TGTGCCAGCAGCCCATACGGACAGGGATCCCTCCACTTT. Translation gives CASSPYGQGSLHF.

The V call is TRBV11-2, the J call TRBJ2-1, with D possibly being TRBD2 (7 bases). The CDR3 totals 14 residues. Trimming cost V 7 bases and J 6 bases, with 16 bases left between them. The germline CDR1 and CDR2 sequences are SGHAT and FQNNGV. The CDR3 region is CASIAGALVNEQFF. The CDR3 bases are TGTGCCAGCATCGCGGGGGCCCTGGTCAATGAGCAGTTCTTC.

For this clone: A read error may account for a junction end that differs from germline. V is TRBV7-2 and J is TRBJ2-3; 9 bases map to TRBD2. The CDR3 is 16 amino acids. Germline CDR1 is SGHTA and CDR2 is FQGNSA. The CDR3 DNA follows: TGTGCCAGCAGCTCCCTCTGGCGGGGGGGCACTGATACGCAGTATTTT. This sequence encodes CASSSLWRGGTDTQYF.

The genes are TRBV7-2 and TRBJ1-3; weak D call: TRBD1 (5 bases). The CDR3 totals 15 residues. Trimming shortened V by 3 bases and J by 2 bases, and 11 bases separated the two germline ends. Germline V gene sequence: CDR1 SGHTA, CDR2 FQGNSA. The CDR3 coding sequence is TGTGCCAGCAGCTTGAACTGGGGGGCTGGAAACACCATATATTTT. Translation: CASSLNWGAGNTIYF.

V gene TRBV28 combines with J gene TRBJ2-1; 10 nucleotides agree with TRBD2. V shed 3 bases and J 7 bases; nucleotides not matched to a gene: 6. CDR3 length: 15 amino acids. Per germline, CDR1 MDHEN and CDR2 SYDVKM. CDR3 protein: CASSFTSGVENEQFF. The DNA of the CDR3 is TGTGCCAGCAGTTTCACTAGCGGGGTTGAGAATGAGCAGTTCTTC.

This sequence joins TRBV5-1 and TRBJ2-2, with D perhaps TRBD2 (5 bases). V was pared by 1 base and J by 3 bases, with 10 bases between. The length of the CDR3 is 15 residues. Germline CDR1 and CDR2: SGHRS and YFSETQ. Here the CDR3 DNA reads TGCGCCAGCAGCTTGAGGACTTGGGACACCGGGGAGCTGTTTTTT. This codes for CASSLRTWDTGELFF.

V usage is TRBV10-3 and J usage is TRBJ1-1, with D perhaps matching TRBD1 (6 bases). The germline CDR1 and CDR2 sequences are ENHRY and SYGVKD. The CDR3 spans 15 residues. Trimming left V 2 bases short and J 0 bases short, with 10 bases between. For the CDR3, the DNA is TGTGCCATCAGTGAGACAGGGTCCATGAACACTGAAGCTTTCTTT. Its protein product is CAISETGSMNTEAFF.

The chain joins TRBV5-6 to TRBJ2-2; D unresolved. V lost 4 bases, J lost 0 bases, and 16 bases lay in between. The germline CDR1 and CDR2 sequences are SGHDT and YYEEEE. The CDR3 loop spans 17 amino acids. CDR3 DNA: TGTGCCAGCAGCGTGCTCCTCGCGCCACCGAACACCGGGGAGCTGTTTTTT. This translates into CASSVLLAPPNTGELFF.

The V gene is TRBV6-5, the J gene TRBJ2-1; D is undetermined. This CDR3 comprises 16 residues. V gave up 0 bases and J gave up 0 bases, with 9 bases separating them. CDR1 is MNHEY and CDR2 is SVGAGI in the germline V gene. CDR3 residues: CASSYSGSSSYNEQFF. CDR3 coding DNA: TGTGCCAGCAGTTACTCGGGCAGTAGCTCCTACAATGAGCAGTTCTTC.

This chain joins TRBV5-4 and TRBJ2-1; D remains unclear. Trimming removed 0 bases from V and 15 bases from J, with 13 bases in between. This CDR3 comprises 12 residues. Per germline, CDR1 SGHNT and CDR2 YYREEE (reference sequence). The CDR3 here is CASSLEAGSRFF. The CDR3 coding sequence is TGTGCCAGCAGCTTGGAGGCAGGATCGCGGTTCTTC.

The chain carries TRBV7-9 and TRBJ1-2, with D possibly matching TRBD1 (6 bases). The V end was cut by 0 bases, the J end by 1 base, with 12 bases between. The germline V gene has CDR1 SEHNR and CDR2 FQNEAQ (reference sequence). The CDR3 consists of 16 residues. The CDR3 nucleotides read TGTGCCAGCAGCTTAGCTCGGGACACATTTAACTATGGCTACACCTTC. As protein: CASSLARDTFNYGYTF.

This rearrangement joins TRBV27 to TRBJ1-1, with 9 bases fitting TRBD1. Per germline, CDR1 MNHEY and CDR2 SMNVEV (reference sequence). Trimming at V came to 5 bases and at J to 4 bases, leaving 8 bases not matched to a gene. This CDR3 has 15 residues. CDR3 protein: CASSPQGALSTEAFF. The CDR3 DNA sequence: TGTGCCAGCAGTCCACAGGGGGCGCTAAGCACTGAAGCTTTCTTT.

The V and J genes are TRBV2 and TRBJ1-2, with TRBD1 identical over 9 bases. The CDR3 covers 15 residues. The germline V gene has CDR1 SNHLY and CDR2 FYNNEI. V trimming: 5 bases; J trimming: 7 bases; junction bases outside the gene matches: 11. CDR3 in DNA: TGTGCCAGCAGTACCATGGGACAGGGAAATGCTGGCTACACCTTC. Protein: CASSTMGQGNAGYTF.

This chain links TRBV7-9 with TRBJ2-5; the match to TRBD2 covers 7 bases. This CDR3 is built from 16 residues. The J segment lost 3 bases and the V segment lost 1 base, leaving 8 bases of the junction unmatched. CDR1 is SEHNR, CDR2 FQNEAQ, per germline (reference sequence). Written as DNA, the CDR3 is TGTGCCAGCAGCTTAGTAGGGGAGGGGCTCAAAGAGACCCAGTACTTC. Translated: CASSLVGEGLKETQYF.

This chain connects TRBV7-6 to TRBJ2-3, with D hard to call. Deletions cut 1 base from V and 3 bases from J, with 5 bases between. The CDR3 length is 13 residues. Germline-derived CDR1 and CDR2 are SGHVS and FNYEAQ. The CDR3 DNA is TGTGCCAGCAGCTTAGTCATTACAGATACGCAGTATTTT. Translated, it gives CASSLVITDTQYF.

The chain employs TRBV5-6 and TRBJ2-3, with no clear D. The CDR3 loop spans 14 amino acids. Germline V gene data show CDR1 as SGHDT and CDR2 as YYEEEE. V lost 2 bases and J 4 bases, leaving 11 bases between the germline ends. CDR3 DNA sequence: TGTGCCAGCAGCTTAGCACCGCGCGCAGATACGCAGTATTTT. Translation: CASSLAPRADTQYF.

This chain links TRBV19 with TRBJ2-3; D is possibly TRBD2 (5 bases). Deletions cut 3 bases from V and 4 bases from J, with 11 bases between. The germline V gene encodes CDR1 LNHDA and CDR2 SQIVND (reference sequence). This CDR3 contains 14 residues. CDR3 region: CASSITARADTQYF. CDR3 nucleotides: TGTGCCAGTAGTATCACTGCGAGGGCAGATACGCAGTATTTT.

This chain connects TRBV28 to TRBJ1-4; 11 nucleotides align to TRBD1. Germline V gene sequence: CDR1 MDHEN, CDR2 SYDVKM. J lost 7 bases, V lost 2 bases, and 15 bases had no gene match. The CDR3 sequence is 19 residues long. The CDR3 region is CASSLEEGQGGGLAEKLFF. The CDR3 nucleotides are TGTGCCAGCAGTTTAGAGGAGGGACAGGGGGGTGGATTGGCTGAAAAACTGTTTTTT.

V usage is TRBV12-3 or TRBV12-4 and J usage is TRBJ1-6, with 8 bases that match TRBD1. The junction had 6 bases not matched to a gene; V was cut back by 8 bases and J by 9 bases. The CDR3 covers 13 residues. The CDR3 coding sequence is TGTGCCAGCCTGGACAGGGAAGGTTCACCCCTCCACTTT. Encoded protein: CASLDREGSPLHF.

The V and J genes are TRBV29-1 and TRBJ2-7; D is perhaps TRBD2 (6 bases). V lost 5 bases, J lost 5 bases, and 13 bases lay in between. The CDR3 has 12 amino acids. The germline V gene encodes CDR1 SQVTM and CDR2 ANQGSEA. CDR3: CSVSPPGDEQYF. Written as DNA, the CDR3 is TGCAGCGTTTCTCCCCCGGGGGACGAGCAGTACTTC.

The chain combines TRBV5-8 with TRBJ2-3; D ambiguous. Trimming took off 2 bases at V and 5 bases at J, with 12 bases between the two ends. The CDR3 consists of 14 residues. CDR1 and CDR2 (germline): SGHTS, YDEGEE. The CDR3 region has the DNA TGTGCCAGCAGCTTTGTGTGGCCGAAAGATACGCAGTATTTT. Protein product: CASSFVWPKDTQYF.

V and J are TRBV14 and TRBJ2-7, with D possibly matching TRBD2 (5 bases). The CDR3 extends over 14 amino acids. Between the trimmed V and J ends, which lost 1 base and 3 bases, there was a span of 10 bases. The germline gives CDR1 SGHDN, CDR2 FVKESK. CDR3 amino acids: CASSQAGLVYEQYF. The CDR3, as DNA: TGTGCCAGCAGCCAAGCGGGGTTGGTCTACGAGCAGTACTTC.

The chain carries TRBV30 and TRBJ1-2; D not resolved. The CDR3 is made up of 13 amino acids. Germline-derived CDR1 and CDR2 are GTSNPN and SVGIG (reference sequence). Trimming stripped 3 bases from V and 3 bases from J, with 11 bases between. CDR3 DNA sequence: TGTGCCTGGAGCGTCACAGAGCACTATGGCTACACCTTC. Translating it yields CAWSVTEHYGYTF.

The chain employs TRBV4-3 and TRBJ1-1; a weak D match, TRBD1 (5 bases). The germline V gene has CDR1 LGHNA and CDR2 YSLEER. V lost 0 bases to trimming and J lost 4 bases, with 6 bases between them. This CDR3 is 13 amino acids long. CDR3 DNA: TGCGCCAGCAGCCAAGATCAGGGCACTGAAGCTTTCTTT. Translating it yields CASSQDQGTEAFF.